What follows are 3 T cell receptor beta chains derived from one specimen sequenced in a study of CD8+ T cells in alopecia areata. TCR sequencing used cDNA made by reverse transcription of extracted RNA. Produced via immunoSEQ multiplex PCR; TCRdb's table is partial and in-frame only. The sample lists about 130,000 clones; roughly three fifths were seen once. The sample in question was CD4+ T cells sorted from blood, obtained at week 0. The receptors stem from a human donor with alopecia areata.

This rearrangement joins TRBV10-3 to TRBJ2-3, with 10 bases that match TRBD1. The CDR3 totals 15 residues. From germline, CDR1 is ENHRY and CDR2 SYGVKD. The ends lost 0 bases at V and 3 bases at J; junction bases unmatched: 0. CDR3 in amino acids: CAISESGQGTDTQYF. The CDR3 DNA reads TGTGCCATCAGTGAGTCGGGACAGGGGACAGATACGCAGTATTTT.

The CDR3 spells CAIRRNDYEQYF. CDR3 in DNA: TGTGCCATCCGCAGGAACGACTACGAGCAGTACTTC. The chain couples TRBV10-3 to TRBJ2-7; D is uncertain. Per germline, CDR1 ENHRY and CDR2 SYGVKD. Trimming cost V 8 bases and J 3 bases, with 11 bases left between them. This CDR3 spans 12 amino acids.

This sequence joins TRBV5-4 and TRBJ1-2; 8 bases are a match to TRBD1. After removal of 4 bases from V and 4 bases from J, the junction contained 6 bases not matched to a gene. This CDR3 contains 14 residues. Per the germline V gene, CDR1 is SGHNT and CDR2 is YYREEE (reference sequence). In nucleotides, the CDR3 is TGTGCCAGCAGCCCCGGGACAGGAGGCTATGGCTACACCTTC. Translating it yields CASSPGTGGYGYTF.